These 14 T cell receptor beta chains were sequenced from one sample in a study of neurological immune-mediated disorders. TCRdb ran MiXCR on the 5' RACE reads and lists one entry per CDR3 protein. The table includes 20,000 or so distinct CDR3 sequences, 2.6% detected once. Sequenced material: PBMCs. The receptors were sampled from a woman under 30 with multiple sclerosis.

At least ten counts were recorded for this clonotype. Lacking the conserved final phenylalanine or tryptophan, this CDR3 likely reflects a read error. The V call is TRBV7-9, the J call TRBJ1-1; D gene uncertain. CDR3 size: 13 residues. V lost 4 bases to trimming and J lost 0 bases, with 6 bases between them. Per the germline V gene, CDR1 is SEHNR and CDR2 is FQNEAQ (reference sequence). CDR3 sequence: CASSSEVNTEAFI. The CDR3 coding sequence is TGTGCCAGCAGCTCCGAGGTGAACACTGAAGCTTTCATT.

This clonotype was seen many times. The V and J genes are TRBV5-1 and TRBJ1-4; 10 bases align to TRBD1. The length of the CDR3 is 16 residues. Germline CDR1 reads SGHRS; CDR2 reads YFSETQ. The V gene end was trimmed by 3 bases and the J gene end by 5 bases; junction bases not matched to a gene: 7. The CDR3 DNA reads TGCGCCAGCAGCTCCGTCACGGGACAGGGGAATGAAAAACTGTTTTTT. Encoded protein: CASSSVTGQGNEKLFF.

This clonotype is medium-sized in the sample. CDR3 DNA sequence: TGCGCCAGCAGCTCGAACACTGAAGCTTTCTTT. Protein: CASSSNTEAFF. The chain joins TRBV5-1 to TRBJ1-1; unclear D gene. Per the germline V gene, CDR1 is SGHRS and CDR2 is YFSETQ. The CDR3 length is 11 residues. Between the trimmed V and J ends, which lost 3 bases and 1 base, there was a span of 1 base.

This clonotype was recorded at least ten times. The CDR3 sequence is CASSDRGRETQYF. For the CDR3, the DNA is TGTGCCAGCAGCGACAGGGGTCGAGAGACCCAGTACTTC. The J gene is TRBJ2-5, the V gene TRBV6-5; 8 bases map to TRBD1. CDR1 MNHEY and CDR2 SVGAGI come from the germline V gene. Trimming cost V 6 bases and J 4 bases; bases outside gene matches: 4. The CDR3 loop spans 13 amino acids.

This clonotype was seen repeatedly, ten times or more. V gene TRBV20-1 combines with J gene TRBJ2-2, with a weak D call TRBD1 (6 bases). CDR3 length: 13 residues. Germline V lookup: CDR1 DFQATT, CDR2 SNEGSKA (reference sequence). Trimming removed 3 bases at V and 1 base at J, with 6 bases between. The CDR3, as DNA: TGCAGTGCTAGGGACAGGAACACCGGGGAGCTGTTTTTT. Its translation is CSARDRNTGELFF.

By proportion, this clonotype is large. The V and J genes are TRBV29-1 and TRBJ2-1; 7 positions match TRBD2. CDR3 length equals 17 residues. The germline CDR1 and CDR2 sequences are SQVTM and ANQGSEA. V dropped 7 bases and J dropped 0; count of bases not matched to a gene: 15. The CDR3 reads CSALAGSGWRSYNEQFF. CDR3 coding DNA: TGCAGCGCCTTAGCGGGTAGCGGGTGGCGCTCCTACAATGAGCAGTTCTTC.

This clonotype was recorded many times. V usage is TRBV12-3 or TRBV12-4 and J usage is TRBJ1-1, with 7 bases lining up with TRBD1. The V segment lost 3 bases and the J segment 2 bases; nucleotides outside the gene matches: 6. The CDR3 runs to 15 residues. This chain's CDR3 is CASSLGQKKNTEAFF. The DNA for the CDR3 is TGTGCCAGCAGTTTGGGACAGAAAAAAAACACTGAAGCTTTCTTT.

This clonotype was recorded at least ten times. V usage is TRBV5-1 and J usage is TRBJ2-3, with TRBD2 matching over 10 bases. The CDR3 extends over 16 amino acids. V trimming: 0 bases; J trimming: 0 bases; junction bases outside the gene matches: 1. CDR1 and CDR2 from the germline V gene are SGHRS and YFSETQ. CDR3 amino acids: CASSLETSGSTDTQYF. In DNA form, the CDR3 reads TGCGCCAGCAGCTTGGAGACTAGCGGGAGCACAGATACGCAGTATTTT.

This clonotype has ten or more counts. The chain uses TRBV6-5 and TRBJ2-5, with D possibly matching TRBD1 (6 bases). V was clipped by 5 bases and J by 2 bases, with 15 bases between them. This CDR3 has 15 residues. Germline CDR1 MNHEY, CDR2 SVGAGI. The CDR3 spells CASSTLLDSQETQYF. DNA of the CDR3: TGTGCCAGCAGTACCCTATTGGACAGTCAAGAGACCCAGTACTTC.

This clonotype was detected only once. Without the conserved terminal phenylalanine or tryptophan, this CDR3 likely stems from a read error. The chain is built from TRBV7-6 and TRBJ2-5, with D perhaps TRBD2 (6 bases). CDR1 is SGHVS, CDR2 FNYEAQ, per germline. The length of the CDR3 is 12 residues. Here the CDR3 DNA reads TGTGTCAGCAGTGGCGGGGAAGAGACCCAGTACTAC. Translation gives CVSSGGEETQYY.

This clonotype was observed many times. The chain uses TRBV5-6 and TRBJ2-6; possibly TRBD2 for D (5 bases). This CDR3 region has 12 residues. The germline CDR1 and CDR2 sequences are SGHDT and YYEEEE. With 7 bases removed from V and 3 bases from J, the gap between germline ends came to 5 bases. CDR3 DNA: TGTGCCAGCGGGAGTGGGGCCAACGTCCTGACTTTC. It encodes CASGSGANVLTF.

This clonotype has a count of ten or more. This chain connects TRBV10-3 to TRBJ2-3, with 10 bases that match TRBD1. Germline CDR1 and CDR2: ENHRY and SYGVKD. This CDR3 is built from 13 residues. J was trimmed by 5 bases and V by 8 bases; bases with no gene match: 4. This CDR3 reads CAIRDRGGDTQYF. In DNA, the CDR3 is TGTGCCATCCGGGACAGGGGTGGAGATACGCAGTATTTT.

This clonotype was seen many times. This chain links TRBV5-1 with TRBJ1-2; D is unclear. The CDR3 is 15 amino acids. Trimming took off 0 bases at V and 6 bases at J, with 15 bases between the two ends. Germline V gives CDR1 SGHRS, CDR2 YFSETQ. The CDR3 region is CASSLASAGRDGYTF. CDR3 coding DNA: TGCGCCAGCAGCTTGGCCTCGGCAGGACGGGATGGCTACACCTTC.

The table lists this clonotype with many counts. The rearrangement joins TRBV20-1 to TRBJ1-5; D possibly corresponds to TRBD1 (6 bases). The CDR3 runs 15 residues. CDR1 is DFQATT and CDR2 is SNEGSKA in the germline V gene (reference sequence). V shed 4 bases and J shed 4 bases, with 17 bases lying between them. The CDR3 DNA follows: TGCAGTGCTACCCCGGGCAGGGGATATAATCAGCCCCAGCATTTT. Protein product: CSATPGRGYNQPQHF.